The sequence of this TCR beta chain was determined in a study of blood T cell repertoires in COVID-19. On the study more broadly: COVID-19 samples collected from the United States, Italy and Spain covered acute and convalescent phases. T cells, B-cell-depleted T cells, or PBMCs supplied cDNA or gDNA.

Germline trimming cut 4 bases from V and 0 bases from J; bases unmatched to any gene: 7. This CDR3 has 16 amino acids. From germline, CDR1 is LNHDA and CDR2 SQIVND (reference sequence). This clone was seen just once. Per the authors' pipeline: Reference gene primer amplification gave estimated nucleated cell counts. Here immunoSEQ multiplex PCR was the method, and the copy in TCRdb shows in-frame clones only, minus some. V, J and clone size are taken as reported in that table, and D and trimming were inferred from the DNA itself. Among tens of thousands of clones, 70% to 80% were seen once, and the ten largest hold over 25%.

This chain connects TRBV19 to TRBJ1-2; 8 bases are shared with TRBD1. Input material: peripheral blood. The sequence was collected from a human donor in a cohort sampled during active COVID-19. CDR3 nucleotides: TGTGCCAGTAGTACCCCTGACAGGGGCGCTAACTATGGCTACACCTTC. Its protein is CASSTPDRGANYGYTF.